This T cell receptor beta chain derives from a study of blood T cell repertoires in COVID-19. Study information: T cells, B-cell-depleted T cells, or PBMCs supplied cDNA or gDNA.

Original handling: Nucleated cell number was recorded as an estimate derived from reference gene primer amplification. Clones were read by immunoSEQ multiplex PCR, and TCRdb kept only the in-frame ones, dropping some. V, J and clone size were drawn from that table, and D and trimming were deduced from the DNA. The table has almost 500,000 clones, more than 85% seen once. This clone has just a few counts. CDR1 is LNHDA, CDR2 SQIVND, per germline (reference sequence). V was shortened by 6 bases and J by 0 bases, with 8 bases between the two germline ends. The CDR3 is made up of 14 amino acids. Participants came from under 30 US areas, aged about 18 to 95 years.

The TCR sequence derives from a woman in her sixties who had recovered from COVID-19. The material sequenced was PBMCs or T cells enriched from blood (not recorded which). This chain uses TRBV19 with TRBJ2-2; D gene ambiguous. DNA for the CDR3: TGTGCCAGTAGGGCGGCACCGAACACCGGGGAGCTGTTTTTT. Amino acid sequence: CASRAAPNTGELFF.